Below, one T cell receptor (beta chain) is given with its context. Its antigen is not known. Using RNA transcripts as the source, TCR beta CDR3 regions were amplified. The HTBI primer set served for first-round RT-PCR of the TCR CDR3. TCRdb used MiXCR to reprocess the multiplex PCR reads, holding one entry per CDR3 protein. Among under 400,000 distinct CDR3 sequences, roughly 17% were seen once, and the ten largest hold roughly 33%. The sample belongs to a study of T cells in Graves' hyperthyroidism and ophthalmopathy. Study-level results: Before onset, ophthalmopathy was predicted by the model a median about 6.2 months earlier.

Based on clinical symptoms, serum thyroxine and TRAb, thyroid ultrasound and orbital computed tomography, diagnoses were reached. PBMCs were collected from a roughly 10 ml volume of fresh peripheral blood. Trimming removed 2 bases at V and 9 bases at J, with 20 bases between. Per germline, CDR1 MNHEY and CDR2 SMNVEV (reference sequence). There are 15 residues in the CDR3. This receptor was taken from a man aged 25 to 45 with Graves' hyperthyroidism. The rearrangement links TRBV27 to TRBJ2-7, with a tentative D call TRBD2 (6 bases). Sequencing was performed on blood. The CDR3 loop reads CASSLDGGVGVWQYF. For the CDR3, the DNA is TGTGCCAGCAGTTTAGATGGAGGGGTCGGGGTGTGGCAGTACTTC.